The T cell receptor (beta chain) under discussion was sequenced for a study of OX40 agonist ivuxolimab in advanced cancers. J was trimmed by 8 bases and V by 3 bases; bases with no gene match: 1. This CDR3 region has 11 residues. From germline, CDR1 is GTSNPN and CDR2 SVGIG (reference sequence). Findings and caveats of the study: Fewer expanded clones were found on average in CD4+ than in CD8+ T cells.

Assay used: immunoSEQ multiplex PCR; TCRdb lists only in-frame clones, some missing. This table holds 65,000 to 90,000 clones, more than 80% found once. This clone came up once. Its specificity is not known. Autoimmune disease history or systemic immunosuppression led to patients being barred. The material was CD4+ or CD8+ T cells sorted from blood, obtained in a trial of the OX40 agonist ivuxolimab. This chain links TRBV30 with TRBJ1-2, with 9 bases that match TRBD1. This clonotype was obtained from an adult with an advanced solid tumor such as melanoma, head and neck, liver or kidney cancer. This chain's CDR3 is CAWRDRGGYTF. The DNA for the CDR3 is TGTGCCTGGAGGGACAGGGGCGGCTACACCTTC.